A selection of T cell receptor beta chains follows, all from one sample in a study of control samples from healthy donors and cancer patients. Clones were read by immunoSEQ multiplex PCR, and TCRdb kept only the in-frame ones, dropping some. The sample records 170,000 or so clones, over 85% being singletons. The sequenced sample was blood. All receptors derive from a woman aged 40 to 50 in good health. Both conserved end residues are part of each CDR3. D genes are given only for firm matches.

>TRBV27|TRBJ1-6|.
TGTGCCAGCAGTGTGGGATTTAATTCACCCCTCCACTTT
CASSVGFNSPLHF
>TRBV7-2|TRBJ1-2|.
TGTGCCAGCAGCGTTCCCGGGACAAACTATGGCTACACCTTC
CASSVPGTNYGYTF
>TRBV6-5|TRBJ1-5|.
TGTGCCAGCAGTTACGGCAGGAATCAGCCCCAGCATTTT
CASSYGRNQPQHF
>TRBV2|TRBJ2-7|.
TGTGCCAGCAGACCAGTGGACAGACTGACCTACGAGCAGTACTTC
CASRPVDRLTYEQYF
>TRBV9|TRBJ1-4|.
TGTGCCAGCAGCCCTCGGCCCGGAAAGGAAAAACTGTTTTTT
CASSPRPGKEKLFF
>TRBV15|TRBJ2-5|.
TGTGCCACCAGCAGAGATCTCGGGACCCAGTACTTC
CATSRDLGTQYF
>TRBV27|TRBJ1-1|.
TGTGCCAGCAGTTTAGCAGGGAGGCTGAACACTGAAGCTTTCTTT
CASSLAGRLNTEAFF
>TRBV6-1|TRBJ1-1|TRBD1
TGTGCCAGCAGTGAAGCTGGCGGACAGGTGGCAGCTTTCTTT
CASSEAGGQVAAFF
>TRBV19|TRBJ1-6|.
TGTGCCAGTAGTATGCCTAACAGCTATTCACCCCTCCACTTT
CASSMPNSYSPLHF
>TRBV6-2/TRBV6-3|TRBJ2-7|.
TGTGCCAGCAGTGCAGGGTTCCCGTACGAGCAGTACTTC
CASSAGFPYEQYF
>TRBV5-1|TRBJ2-3|.
TGCGCCAGCAGCTTGTGGACCATCACAGATACGCAGTATTTT
CASSLWTITDTQYF
>TRBV2|TRBJ1-4|.
TGTGCCTGCTCTGAAGGGGGGGGTTTGGGCAAACTGTTTTTT
CACSEGGGLGKLFF
>TRBV5-6|TRBJ2-7|.
TGTGCCAGCAGCGGTGGGATGGAGGTCGGCAGGTACGAGCAGTACTTC
CASSGGMEVGRYEQYF
>TRBV6-2/TRBV6-3|TRBJ1-2|.
TGTGCCAGCAGTTACTCGGTGGGTTCTGGCTACACCTTC
CASSYSVGSGYTF